In this sample, the clone carrying this T cell receptor beta chain turned up a few times. V was trimmed by 5 bases and J by 5 bases, leaving 12 bases between them. This CDR3 contains 13 residues. Germline CDR1 is SGHTA and CDR2 is FQGNSA. MiXCR, applied by TCRdb to the 5' RACE reads, yields one record per CDR3 protein. Among 40,000 to 65,000 distinct CDR3 sequences listed, approximately 23% were seen once. The chain couples TRBV7-2 to TRBJ2-5; D is unclear. The origin of this receptor is a female donor with breast cancer. Sequencing input: tumor-infiltrating naive CD4+ T cells sorted from the breast tumor. Subset reported: naive CD4+ T cells, CD4+CD45RA+CD25-. Written as DNA, the CDR3 is TGTGCCAGCAGCCCCCAATGGGGTGAGACCCAGTACTTC. As protein: CASSPQWGETQYF.